This T cell receptor (beta chain) was sequenced for a study of shared clonotypes between healthy human individuals. Study summary: The people who gave samples were a couple of women and a few men aged 18 to 49. Whole-study findings and limits: Naive CD4 clonotypes were shared across a handful of donors at roughly 5%.

Those who donated, Caucasian adults without exception, all lived in Nashville, Tennessee. A note on this clone: What it recognizes is unknown. A read error may produce the germline difference seen at one junction end.

Using immunoSEQ multiplex PCR, the repertoire was profiled, and TCRdb retains in-frame clones only, with some absent. The data contain approximately 740,000 clones, around two thirds of them seen just once; the ten biggest clones take up about 1.7%. The CDR3 runs 15 residues. Germline CDR1 MGHDK, CDR2 SYGVNS. Sequenced sample: memory CD4+ T cells sorted from blood. Subset defined: CD45RA-negative fraction. The rearrangement uses TRBV25-1 and TRBJ2-1, with D possibly being TRBD1 (5 bases). The TCR comes from a woman under 40 in good health. CDR3 residues: CASSPGRATYNEQFF. CDR3 DNA sequence: TGTGCCAGCAGCCCTGGCAGGGCGACCTATAATGAGCAGTTCTTC.